The present T cell receptor (beta chain) was sequenced within a study of CD8 T cells in ankylosing spondylitis. In its sample, this clonotype was seen a few times. Antigen: not known. Molecular-barcoded quantitative 5'-RACE produced these TCR beta libraries. One entry per CDR3 protein, called by TCRdb with MiXCR from the 5' RACE reads. The sample contains 200,000 to 300,000 distinct CDR3 sequences, approximately 30% of which appear only once. Study outcomes and limitations: There were earlier reports of some motif variants in reactive arthritis synovial fluid and blood. There was a TCR beta motif, made of several highly homologous variants, that appeared characteristic of ankylosing spondylitis blood. According to the report, clones linked to the disease were significantly enriched in matched synovial fluid samples taken from ankylosing spondylitis patients.

The V gene's germline CDR1 is SGHDT and CDR2 YYEEEE. CDR3 length: 13 amino acids. The ends were cut back, 2 bases at V and 0 bases at J, with 6 bases in the middle. The sequence was collected from a male donor with ankylosing spondylitis or in good health (not recorded which). This chain links TRBV5-6 with TRBJ2-7; D remains unclear. Source material: blood, either unsorted or a sorted T cell fraction (not recorded which). The CDR3 sequence is CASSFRNSYEQYF. The CDR3 DNA reads TGTGCCAGCAGCTTCCGGAACTCCTACGAGCAGTACTTC.